The TCR beta chain described here comes from a study of T-cell memory formation after mild COVID-19. Study in general: TCR clustering was largely donor specific. Findings and limits, study-wide: In pre-infection memory, a portion of responding clones appeared, which suggested that cross-reactive memory joined.

The CDR3 sequence is 12 residues long. CDR1 is ENHRY and CDR2 is SYGVKD in the germline V gene. Trimming took off 0 bases at V and 5 bases at J, with 4 bases between the two ends. Concerning this clonotype itself: Its antigen is as yet unknown.

TCRdb redid the calling of the 5' RACE reads with MiXCR, one entry per CDR3 protein. Among 300,000 to 350,000 distinct CDR3 sequences listed, roughly a fifth were seen once. The receptor was isolated from a man between 18 and 35 years old who had mild COVID-19 (a few samples of this study predate the infection). Cell type and time point are not known. The sequenced sample was PBMCs or a T cell subset sorted from them (not recorded which). The V gene is TRBV10-3, the J gene TRBJ2-5; no clear D gene. The CDR3 here is CAISESRETQYF. CDR3 DNA sequence: TGTGCCATCAGTGAGTCGAGGGAGACCCAGTACTTC.